Each of the 19 T cell receptor beta chains below was sequenced from the same sample in a study of a mutant IDH1 vaccine in newly diagnosed glioma. These receptors have no known antigen. Sample time point: week 5, during vaccination. Each vaccine dose was 300 ug of mutant IDH1 20-mer peptide, with topical imiquimod. Sequencing was performed with immunoSEQ multiplex PCR; in TCRdb, only in-frame clones are kept and a portion is missing. This table holds 60,000 or so clones, around 89% found once. This specimen consisted of PBMCs, obtained from a glioma patient whose treatment included an IDH1 peptide vaccine. The receptors were gathered from a woman aged 35 to 49 with glioma.

The CDR3 DNA is TGCGCCAGCAGCCACACGGGACACTCCACAGATACGCAGTATTTT. It specifies CASSHTGHSTDTQYF. This chain links TRBV4-1 with TRBJ2-3; TRBD1 might be the D (6 bases). This CDR3 has 15 amino acids. V shed 3 bases and J shed 2 bases, with 12 bases lying between them. Germline loops: CDR1 MGHRA, CDR2 YSYEKL.

V gene TRBV2 combines with J gene TRBJ2-1; TRBD1 is a possible D gene (5 bases). In germline, CDR1 is SNHLY, CDR2 FYNNEI. V dropped 7 bases and J dropped 8 bases, with 21 bases sitting between them. This CDR3 comprises 15 residues. CDR3 DNA: TGTGCCAGCAAAGTTAGGGGAACGGGCCCGTATGAGCAGTTCTTC. The encoded protein is CASKVRGTGPYEQFF.

The V call is TRBV7-9, the J call TRBJ2-1; 9 nucleotides align to TRBD1. The CDR3 contains 13 residues. Germline V gene data show CDR1 as SEHNR and CDR2 as FQNEAQ (reference sequence). The CDR3 bases are TGTGCGGCCGGGACAGGGTTCGACAATGAGCAGTTCTTC. Amino acids: CAAGTGFDNEQFF.

The chain carries TRBV5-6 and TRBJ2-7; D assignment may be TRBD1 or TRBD2 (5 bases each). The CDR3 consists of 14 residues. CDR1 is SGHDT and CDR2 is YYEEEE in the germline V gene. V was shortened by 2 bases and J by 4 bases, with 13 bases between the two germline ends. The CDR3 protein is CASSFRGKIYEQYF. The CDR3 DNA reads as TGTGCCAGCAGCTTCCGGGGCAAAATTTACGAGCAGTACTTC.

The chain couples TRBV7-9 to TRBJ2-3; unclear D gene. The CDR3 is made up of 14 amino acids. Trimming left V 5 bases short and J 1 base short, with 10 bases between. Germline V gene lookup returns CDR1 SEHNR and CDR2 FQNEAQ (reference sequence). CDR3 protein: CASSRPSGTDTQYF. CDR3 sequence (DNA): TGTGCCAGCAGCCGGCCATCGGGCACAGATACGCAGTATTTT.

The J gene is TRBJ2-7, the V gene TRBV18, with 9 bases fitting TRBD1. Trimming took 3 bases from V and 5 from J; bases not matched to a gene: 8. The germline gives CDR1 KGHSH, CDR2 LQKENI. The CDR3 extends over 15 amino acids. CDR3 nucleotides: TGTGCCAGCTCACCCGGGACAGGGCGTACGGACGAGCAGTACTTC. Translation: CASSPGTGRTDEQYF.

The V and J genes are TRBV7-2 and TRBJ1-5; no clear D gene. Germline CDR1 SGHTA, CDR2 FQGNSA. Trimming took 1 base from V and 0 from J, leaving 19 bases between them. This CDR3 contains 19 residues. The CDR3 reads CASSLEGFTSVFSNQPQHF. Here the CDR3 DNA reads TGTGCCAGCAGCTTAGAGGGCTTTACCTCTGTGTTTAGCAATCAGCCCCAGCATTTT.

This rearrangement joins TRBV4-1 to TRBJ2-1, with D perhaps given as TRBD1 or TRBD2 (6 bases each). Germline CDR1 MGHRA, CDR2 YSYEKL. The ends were cut back, 4 bases at V and 4 bases at J, with 20 bases in the middle. This CDR3 is 17 amino acids long. The CDR3 protein is CASSRQQGLGGYNEQFF. The CDR3, as DNA: TGCGCCAGCAGCCGCCAACAGGGCTTGGGGGGATACAATGAGCAGTTCTTC.

The chain carries TRBV11-3 and TRBJ2-5; tentatively, D is TRBD1 or TRBD2 (5 bases each). Per germline, CDR1 SGHNT and CDR2 YENEEA. This CDR3 comprises 14 residues. V was trimmed by 5 bases and J by 8 bases, leaving 18 bases between them. In DNA form, the CDR3 reads TGTGCCAGCAGCGCAGCCGGGACCGCAGACACCCAGTACTTC. Translating gives CASSAAGTADTQYF.

This clone was picked up one time. The J gene is TRBJ2-1, the V gene TRBV25-1, with 8 bases that match TRBD1. With V trimmed by 7 bases and J by 0 bases, 5 bases remained unmatched. The CDR3 sequence is 15 residues long. Germline CDR1 and CDR2: MGHDK and SYGVNS. The CDR3 nucleotides are TGTGCCAGCATTTTCACAGGGGGCTCCTACAATGAGCAGTTCTTC. Its translation is CASIFTGGSYNEQFF.

The rearrangement links TRBV5-1 to TRBJ1-2; D is unresolved. In germline, CDR1 is SGHRS, CDR2 YFSETQ. The CDR3 contains 13 residues. Trimming shortened V by 2 bases and J by 6 bases, and 11 bases separated the two germline ends. The CDR3 spells CASSLAALDGYTF. The DNA for the CDR3 is TGCGCCAGCAGCTTAGCCGCTCTGGATGGCTACACCTTC.

This sequence joins TRBV7-2 and TRBJ1-2; D is unresolved. The germline CDR1 and CDR2 sequences are SGHTA and FQGNSA. This CDR3 contains 16 residues. V gave up 1 base and J gave up 7 bases, with 19 bases separating them. CDR3 region: CASSLVGGVWVRGYTF. The CDR3 DNA reads TGTGCCAGCAGCTTAGTAGGTGGAGTATGGGTTCGTGGCTACACCTTC.

The chain uses TRBV6-5 and TRBJ2-5; either TRBD1 or TRBD2 may supply D (5 bases each). From germline, CDR1 is MNHEY and CDR2 SVGAGI. V was pared by 2 bases and J by 3 bases, with 10 bases between. This CDR3 has 14 residues. The CDR3 loop reads CASSYRGAKETQYF. The CDR3 DNA reads as TGTGCCAGCAGTTACCGGGGCGCCAAAGAGACCCAGTACTTC.

This chain links TRBV21-1 with TRBJ1-2. TRBV21-1 is an annotated pseudogene. The CDR3 is 14 residues long. CDR3 amino acids: CASSKPAANYGYTF. The CDR3 nucleotides read TGTGCCAGCAGCAAACCGGCAGCTAACTATGGCTACACCTTC.

V is TRBV7-2 and J is TRBJ2-7, with 13 bases fitting TRBD2. Trimming cost V 1 base and J 7 bases; bases outside gene matches: 4. The germline V gene encodes CDR1 SGHTA and CDR2 FQGNSA. This CDR3 has 15 residues. DNA for the CDR3: TGTGCCAGCAGCTTAGTATCACTAGCGGGAGGGGAGCAGTACTTC. Encoded protein: CASSLVSLAGGEQYF. The full variable domain, with the rest looked up from reference TRBV7-2 and TRBJ2-7, is GAGVSQSPSNKVTEKGKDVELRCDPISGHTALYWYRQSLGQGLEFLIYFQGNSAPDKSGLPSDRFSAERTGGSVSTLTIQRTQQEDSAVYLCASSLVSLAGGEQYFGPGTRLTVT.

This sequence joins TRBV5-1 and TRBJ2-1; D is possibly TRBD1 (5 bases). Trimming pared 4 bases from V and 5 bases from J, leaving 13 bases between. The CDR3 loop spans 14 amino acids. Germline assignment: CDR1 SGHRS and CDR2 YFSETQ. In DNA form, the CDR3 reads TGCGCCAGCAGCCCAAAAGGGGTTAACAATGAGCAGTTCTTC. Translating it yields CASSPKGVNNEQFF.

This chain links TRBV4-2 with TRBJ1-1; the D is unclear. The length of the CDR3 is 14 residues. Trimming removed 0 bases from V and 1 base from J, with 6 bases in between. The germline V gene encodes CDR1 LGHNA and CDR2 YNFKEQ. The CDR3 loop is CASSQDLGNTEAFF. The CDR3 region has the DNA TGTGCCAGCAGCCAAGATCTTGGGAACACTGAAGCTTTCTTT.

The rearrangement links TRBV20-1 to TRBJ2-7; D tentatively reads TRBD1 or TRBD2 (6 bases each). V lost 6 bases and J lost 6, with 12 bases in between. The CDR3 runs to 11 residues. Per the germline V gene, CDR1 is DFQATT and CDR2 is SNEGSKA (reference sequence). CDR3 nucleotide sequence: TGCAGTGCCCCGGGGGCTTCCGAGCAGTACTTC. As protein: CSAPGASEQYF.

V and J are TRBV11-2 and TRBJ2-7, with D unclear. In germline, CDR1 is SGHAT, CDR2 FQNNGV. This CDR3 region has 14 residues. V was pared by 2 bases and J by 6 bases, with 14 bases between. CDR3 protein: CASSLTPTAAEQYF. The DNA of the CDR3 is TGTGCCAGCAGCTTAACTCCAACCGCGGCCGAGCAGTACTTC.